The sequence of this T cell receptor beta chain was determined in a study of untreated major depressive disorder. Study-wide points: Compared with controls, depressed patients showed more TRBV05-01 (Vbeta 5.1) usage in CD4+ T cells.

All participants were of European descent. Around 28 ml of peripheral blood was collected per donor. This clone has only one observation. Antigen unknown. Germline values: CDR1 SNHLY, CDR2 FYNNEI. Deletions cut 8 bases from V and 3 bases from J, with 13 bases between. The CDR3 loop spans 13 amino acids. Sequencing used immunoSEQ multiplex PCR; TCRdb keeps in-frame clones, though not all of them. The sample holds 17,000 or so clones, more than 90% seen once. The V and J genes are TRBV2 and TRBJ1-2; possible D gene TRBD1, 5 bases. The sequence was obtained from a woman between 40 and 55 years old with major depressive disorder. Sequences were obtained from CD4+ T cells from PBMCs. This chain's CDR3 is CASQETVYYGYTF. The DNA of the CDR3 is TGTGCCAGCCAGGAGACAGTATACTATGGCTACACCTTC. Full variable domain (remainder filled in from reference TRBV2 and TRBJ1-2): EPEVTQTPSHQVTQMGQEVILRCVPISNHLYFYWYRQILGQKVEFLVSFYNNEISEKSEIFDDQFSVERPDGSNFTLKIRSTKLEDSAMYFCASQETVYYGYTFGSGTRLTVV.